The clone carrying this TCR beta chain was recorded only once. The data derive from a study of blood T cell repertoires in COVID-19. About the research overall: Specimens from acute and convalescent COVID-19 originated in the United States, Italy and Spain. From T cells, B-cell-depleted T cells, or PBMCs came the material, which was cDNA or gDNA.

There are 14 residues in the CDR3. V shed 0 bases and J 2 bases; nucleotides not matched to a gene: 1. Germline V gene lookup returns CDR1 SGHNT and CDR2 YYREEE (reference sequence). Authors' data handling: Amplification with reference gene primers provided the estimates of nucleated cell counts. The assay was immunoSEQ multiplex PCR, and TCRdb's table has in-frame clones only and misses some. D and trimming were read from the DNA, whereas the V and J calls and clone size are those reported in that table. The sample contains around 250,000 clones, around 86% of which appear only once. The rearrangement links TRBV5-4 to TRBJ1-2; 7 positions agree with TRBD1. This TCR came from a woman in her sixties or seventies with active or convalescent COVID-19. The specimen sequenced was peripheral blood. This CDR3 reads CASSLGQGNYGYTF. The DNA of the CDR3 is TGTGCCAGCAGCTTGGGACAGGGCAACTATGGCTACACCTTC. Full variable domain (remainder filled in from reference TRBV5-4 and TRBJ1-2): ETGVTQSPTHLIKTRGQQVTLRCSSQSGHNTVSWYQQALGQGPQFIFQYYREEENGRGNFPPRFSGLQFPNYSSELNVNALELDDSALYLCASSLGQGNYGYTFGSGTRLTVV.